The present entry profiles one T cell receptor (beta chain) with its context. Its matching antigen is unknown. The data were obtained in a study of cytomegalovirus exposure and HLA in healthy donors. Broader study findings: Later, an analysis showed that TCR beta chains associated with HLA were more clonally expanded than others that were equally common. Sequencing likely produced, as an artifact, a cluster of highly shared sequence variants.

Germline V lookup: CDR1 WSHSY, CDR2 SAAADI. The junction had 11 bases not matched to a gene; V was cut back by 10 bases and J by 3 bases. CDR3 length: 14 residues. PCR used 60 Vbeta primers and 13 Jbeta primers. Some clones are missing from TCRdb's copy, which holds only in-frame ones; the method was immunoSEQ multiplex PCR. The table has about 73,000 clones, around 80% seen once. This chain uses TRBV10-2 with TRBJ1-1; 7 positions agree with TRBD1. This sequence originates from a male donor in good health and CMV-seronegative. What was sequenced was PBMCs. CDR3 in amino acids: CATKRTQGDTEAFF. CDR3 DNA sequence: TGCGCCACCAAAAGAACCCAGGGGGACACTGAAGCTTTCTTT.